A selection of T cell receptor beta chains follows, all from one sample in a study of blood T cell repertoires in COVID-19. The repertoire was sequenced with immunoSEQ multiplex PCR; TCRdb's copy has only in-frame clones and lacks some. The table shows a few hundred thousand clones, with roughly 84% occurring only once. The specimen was PBMCs or T cells enriched from blood (not recorded which). These receptor sequences come from a woman aged 40 to 50 who had recovered from COVID-19. Both conserved end residues are part of each CDR3. The D gene is left open where the match is weak. Clone size is stated in some rows and not others, as once, few, many or a class when expanded.

D gene: NA
clone size: NA
V gene: TRBV7-9
J gene: TRBJ1-5
CDR3 DNA: TGTGCCAGCAGCGCCCCGGGGCAGCCCCAGCATTTT
CDR3 protein: CASSAPGQPQHF

D gene: NA
clone size: few
V gene: TRBV27
J gene: TRBJ2-7
CDR3 DNA: TGTGCCAGCAGACAGACAGGCCGCTCCTACGAGCAGTACTTC
CDR3 protein: CASRQTGRSYEQYF

D gene: NA
clone size: NA
V gene: TRBV6-5
J gene: TRBJ1-2
CDR3 DNA: TGTGCCAGCAGGCCAGGCATGAACTATGGCTACACCTTC
CDR3 protein: CASRPGMNYGYTF

D gene: NA
clone size: NA
V gene: TRBV5-6
J gene: TRBJ1-4
CDR3 DNA: TGTGCCAGCAGCTTGGGAACGGAACTGTTTTTT
CDR3 protein: CASSLGTELFF

D gene: NA
clone size: NA
V gene: TRBV18
J gene: TRBJ2-2
CDR3 DNA: TGTGCCAGCTCACCGGGACAAGCCCTGACCACCGGGGAGCTGTTTTTT
CDR3 protein: CASSPGQALTTGELFF

D gene: NA
clone size: NA
V gene: TRBV28
J gene: TRBJ2-3
CDR3 DNA: TGTGCCAGCAGTCACTGGGCCTCTCCAGATACGCAGTATTTT
CDR3 protein: CASSHWASPDTQYF

D gene: TRBD2
clone size: NA
V gene: TRBV19
J gene: TRBJ2-3
CDR3 DNA: TGTGCCAGTAGTATAACTAGCGGGAGTTCAGATACGCAGTATTTT
CDR3 protein: CASSITSGSSDTQYF

D gene: TRBD1
clone size: NA
V gene: TRBV9
J gene: TRBJ2-1
CDR3 DNA: TGTGCCAGCACCTCGGAAGGGACAGCACCAGCCAATGAGCAGTTCTTC
CDR3 protein: CASTSEGTAPANEQFF

D gene: TRBD1
clone size: NA
V gene: TRBV19
J gene: TRBJ1-5
CDR3 DNA: TGTGCCAGTAGTATTGTCGGACAGGGGCTCTCTCCGAATCAGCCCCAGCATTTT
CDR3 protein: CASSIVGQGLSPNQPQHF

D gene: NA
clone size: NA
V gene: TRBV30
J gene: TRBJ1-3
CDR3 DNA: TGTGCCTGGAGTGTAGCCCGGACATCCTTTAGCATCGCCATATATTTT
CDR3 protein: CAWSVARTSFSIAIYF

D gene: NA
clone size: NA
V gene: TRBV16
J gene: TRBJ1-4
CDR3 DNA: TGTGCCAGCAGCCAATCGATCCGGGGAGCTAATGAAAAACTGTTTTTT
CDR3 protein: CASSQSIRGANEKLFF

D gene: TRBD2
clone size: NA
V gene: TRBV14
J gene: TRBJ2-1
CDR3 DNA: TGTGCCAGCAGCCAAGAGAAGAAACTAGCGGGAGATTGGGTGATTCCTTACAATGAGCAGTTCTTC
CDR3 protein: CASSQEKKLAGDWVIPYNEQFF

D gene: TRBD1
clone size: NA
V gene: TRBV5-6
J gene: TRBJ2-2
CDR3 DNA: TGTGCCAGCAGAAACCGACAGGGCAGGGAGCTGTTTTTT
CDR3 protein: CASRNRQGRELFF

D gene: TRBD1
clone size: NA
V gene: TRBV29-1
J gene: TRBJ2-7
CDR3 DNA: TGCAGCGTAGGACAGGGAGGTACTAGGGGCGAGCAGTACTTC
CDR3 protein: CSVGQGGTRGEQYF

D gene: NA
clone size: NA
V gene: TRBV10-1
J gene: TRBJ2-2
CDR3 DNA: TGCGCCAGCAGTTCAGGGGCCGGGGAGCTGTTTTTT
CDR3 protein: CASSSGAGELFF

D gene: NA
clone size: NA
V gene: TRBV10-3
J gene: TRBJ1-2
CDR3 DNA: TGTGCCATCAGCGCTCGGGGGGCCACTGGCTACACCTTC
CDR3 protein: CAISARGATGYTF

D gene: TRBD2
clone size: NA
V gene: TRBV15
J gene: TRBJ2-1
CDR3 DNA: TGTGCCACCAGCAGAGATTGGGCTAGCGGGATCTCCTACAATGAGCAGTTCTTC
CDR3 protein: CATSRDWASGISYNEQFF

D gene: NA
clone size: NA
V gene: TRBV28
J gene: TRBJ2-1
CDR3 DNA: TGTGCCAGCCTAAACTCCTACAATGAGCAGTTCTTC
CDR3 protein: CASLNSYNEQFF

D gene: TRBD2
clone size: NA
V gene: TRBV7-9
J gene: TRBJ2-3
CDR3 DNA: TGTGCCAGCAGCCCTTGGACTAGCGGGAGATCAGATACGCAGTATTTT
CDR3 protein: CASSPWTSGRSDTQYF

D gene: NA
clone size: NA
V gene: TRBV6-4
J gene: TRBJ1-6
CDR3 DNA: TGTGCCAGCAGGGGGGCTGGGAATAGCTCCTATAATTCACCCCTCCACTTT
CDR3 protein: CASRGAGNSSYNSPLHF

D gene: TRBD1
clone size: NA
V gene: TRBV9
J gene: TRBJ2-3
CDR3 DNA: TGTGCCAGCAGCGGACAGGGGGCAATGGTAGATACGCAGTATTTT
CDR3 protein: CASSGQGAMVDTQYF

D gene: NA
clone size: NA
V gene: TRBV11-3
J gene: TRBJ2-7
CDR3 DNA: TGTGCCAGCAGCTTAGGCAGCTCCTACGAGCAGTACTTC
CDR3 protein: CASSLGSSYEQYF

D gene: NA
clone size: NA
V gene: TRBV4-3
J gene: TRBJ2-1
CDR3 DNA: TGCGCCAGCAGCCAAGATCTGGTGCGGGTCGGGATAAACAATGAGCAGTTCTTC
CDR3 protein: CASSQDLVRVGINNEQFF

D gene: NA
clone size: NA
V gene: TRBV2
J gene: TRBJ1-1
CDR3 DNA: TGTGCCAGCAGTGGAAATCGGGGGACCGAAGCTTTCTTT
CDR3 protein: CASSGNRGTEAFF

D gene: TRBD2
clone size: NA
V gene: TRBV2
J gene: TRBJ2-1
CDR3 DNA: TGTGCCAGCAGTGAAAGTTTTCGGTCTAGCGGGAGGGACAATGAGCAGTTCTTC
CDR3 protein: CASSESFRSSGRDNEQFF

D gene: NA
clone size: many
V gene: TRBV15
J gene: TRBJ1-3
CDR3 DNA: TGTGCCACCAGCAGAGATGCGGGGAGCTCTGGAAACACCATATATTTT
CDR3 protein: CATSRDAGSSGNTIYF

D gene: TRBD1
clone size: NA
V gene: TRBV7-9
J gene: TRBJ1-4
CDR3 DNA: TGTGCCAGCGCAAACAGGGGGGAAAAACTGTTTTTT
CDR3 protein: CASANRGEKLFF

D gene: TRBD2
clone size: few
V gene: TRBV6-2/TRBV6-3
J gene: TRBJ2-1
CDR3 DNA: TGTGCCAGCAGCACTAGCGTCAATTTCGGAAATGAGCAGTTCTTC
CDR3 protein: CASSTSVNFGNEQFF

D gene: NA
clone size: NA
V gene: TRBV2
J gene: TRBJ2-3
CDR3 DNA: TGTGCCAGCAGTTTTCAACGTGTCGGGAACACAGATACGCAGTATTTT
CDR3 protein: CASSFQRVGNTDTQYF

D gene: TRBD2
clone size: NA
V gene: TRBV28
J gene: TRBJ2-5
CDR3 DNA: TGTGCCAGCAGTTTATCCGGTCGGCGGCTAGCGGGGCGGGGGAGGGAGACCCAGTACTTC
CDR3 protein: CASSLSGRRLAGRGRETQYF

D gene: TRBD1
clone size: NA
V gene: TRBV19
J gene: TRBJ1-1
CDR3 DNA: TGTGCCAGTATCCGACAGGGATCTTCTGAAGCTTTCTTT
CDR3 protein: CASIRQGSSEAFF

D gene: NA
clone size: NA
V gene: TRBV27
J gene: TRBJ2-1
CDR3 DNA: TGTGCCAGCAGTTTTGCGGGCTCCTACAATGAGCAGTTCTTC
CDR3 protein: CASSFAGSYNEQFF

D gene: NA
clone size: NA
V gene: TRBV29-1
J gene: TRBJ1-1
CDR3 DNA: TGCAGCGTTGAGGGCAGGATGAACACTGAAGCTTTCTTT
CDR3 protein: CSVEGRMNTEAFF

D gene: TRBD2
clone size: few
V gene: TRBV4-1
J gene: TRBJ2-7
CDR3 DNA: TGCGCCAGCAGACCGAATTCCCCACTAGCGGTCTCCTACGAGCAGTACTTC
CDR3 protein: CASRPNSPLAVSYEQYF

D gene: TRBD1
clone size: NA
V gene: TRBV5-6
J gene: TRBJ1-2
CDR3 DNA: TGTGCCAGCAGCTCGGACAGGGGGGGCTATGGCTACACCTTC
CDR3 protein: CASSSDRGGYGYTF

D gene: TRBD2
clone size: NA
V gene: TRBV18
J gene: TRBJ2-2
CDR3 DNA: TGTGCCAGCCCCACTAGCGGGTCAATGGCGAACACCGGGGAGCTGTTTTTT
CDR3 protein: CASPTSGSMANTGELFF

D gene: NA
clone size: NA
V gene: TRBV2
J gene: TRBJ2-1
CDR3 DNA: TGTGCCAGCAGTGCCGACTCGAAGCAGTTCTTC
CDR3 protein: CASSADSKQFF

D gene: TRBD1
clone size: NA
V gene: TRBV4-1
J gene: TRBJ1-6
CDR3 DNA: TGCGCCAGCAGCCAACAAGGACAGGATAATTCACCCCTCCACTTT
CDR3 protein: CASSQQGQDNSPLHF

D gene: TRBD2
clone size: few
V gene: TRBV11-2
J gene: TRBJ2-1
CDR3 DNA: TGTGCCAGCAGGACAACTAGCGGGGGTAACAATGAGCAGTTCTTC
CDR3 protein: CASRTTSGGNNEQFF

D gene: NA
clone size: NA
V gene: TRBV4-1
J gene: TRBJ2-5
CDR3 DNA: TGCGCCAGCAGCCAATCATCCCCCGGGTACCAAGAGACCCAGTACTTC
CDR3 protein: CASSQSSPGYQETQYF

D gene: TRBD1
clone size: NA
V gene: TRBV5-1
J gene: TRBJ2-3
CDR3 DNA: TGCGCCAGCAGCTTGGCAGGGGGAAGCACAGATACGCAGTATTTT
CDR3 protein: CASSLAGGSTDTQYF

D gene: NA
clone size: NA
V gene: TRBV28
J gene: TRBJ1-2
CDR3 DNA: TGTGCCAGCAGTTTGGGGGGGGCAGGAAGTTATCAGAACTATGGCTACACCTTC
CDR3 protein: CASSLGGAGSYQNYGYTF

D gene: TRBD1
clone size: NA
V gene: TRBV28
J gene: TRBJ1-2
CDR3 DNA: TGTGCCAGCAGTTTTCACACAGGGGGAAGGAACGGCTACACCTTC
CDR3 protein: CASSFHTGGRNGYTF

D gene: NA
clone size: once
V gene: TRBV6-6
J gene: TRBJ1-2
CDR3 DNA: TGTGCCAGCAGTGCCCGGTTGGGGGCTACTAACTATGGCTACACCTTC
CDR3 protein: CASSARLGATNYGYTF

D gene: NA
clone size: NA
V gene: TRBV5-5
J gene: TRBJ1-2
CDR3 DNA: TGTGCCAGCAGCTACAGGGACCAGGACTACACCTTC
CDR3 protein: CASSYRDQDYTF

D gene: TRBD1
clone size: once
V gene: TRBV11-2
J gene: TRBJ1-3
CDR3 DNA: TGTGCCAGCAGCTTAGATCAGGGGGCGAACGGAAACACCATATATTTT
CDR3 protein: CASSLDQGANGNTIYF

D gene: TRBD1
clone size: NA
V gene: TRBV6-5
J gene: TRBJ1-2
CDR3 DNA: TGTGCCAGCAGTTACGTTCAGGGGGCCTATGGCTACACCTTC
CDR3 protein: CASSYVQGAYGYTF

D gene: NA
clone size: NA
V gene: TRBV5-1
J gene: TRBJ1-4
CDR3 DNA: TGCGCCAGCAGCTTGGAGGCAGGGGTAGAGGAAAAACTGTTTTTT
CDR3 protein: CASSLEAGVEEKLFF

D gene: TRBD1
clone size: NA
V gene: TRBV30
J gene: TRBJ2-7
CDR3 DNA: TGTGCCTGGAGCAAAACGGACAGGGTTGAGCAGTACTTC
CDR3 protein: CAWSKTDRVEQYF

D gene: TRBD2
clone size: NA
V gene: TRBV9
J gene: TRBJ2-3
CDR3 DNA: TGTGCCAGCAGCGACTTGACTAGCGGGAGCACAGATACGCAGTATTTT
CDR3 protein: CASSDLTSGSTDTQYF

D gene: TRBD1
clone size: few
V gene: TRBV12-3/TRBV12-4
J gene: TRBJ1-5
CDR3 DNA: TGTGCCAGCAGTTCAGGGACAGACCAGCCCCAGCATTTT
CDR3 protein: CASSSGTDQPQHF

D gene: NA
clone size: NA
V gene: TRBV6-1
J gene: TRBJ1-2
CDR3 DNA: TGTGCCAGCAGTGAAGGGGGGCAGGGAAATGGCTACACCTTC
CDR3 protein: CASSEGGQGNGYTF

D gene: TRBD2
clone size: NA
V gene: TRBV3-1/TRBV3-2
J gene: TRBJ2-1
CDR3 DNA: TGTGCCAGCAGCCATGGGGGGGACCCCCTCGATAGGTCCTACAATGAGCAGTTCTTC
CDR3 protein: CASSHGGDPLDRSYNEQFF

D gene: NA
clone size: NA
V gene: TRBV7-9
J gene: TRBJ1-2
CDR3 DNA: TGTGCCAGCAGCCGGGAGGGACGGACAAACTATGGCTACACCTTC
CDR3 protein: CASSREGRTNYGYTF